The next 18 T cell receptor beta chains were all read from a single sample in a study of blood T cell repertoires in COVID-19. Sequencing was performed with immunoSEQ multiplex PCR; in TCRdb, only in-frame clones are kept and a portion is missing. The data show around 190,000 clones, 70% to 90% seen once. The sequencing input was peripheral blood. These receptors were collected from a man between 45 and 60 years old with COVID-19, enrolled during active disease.

This chain links TRBV25-1 with TRBJ1-6; weak D call: TRBD1 (6 bases). The CDR3 runs to 16 residues. Trimming took 3 bases from V and 5 from J, leaving 14 bases between them. CDR1 and CDR2 (germline): MGHDK, SYGVNS. In nucleotides, the CDR3 is TGTGCCAGCAGTGACTACAGGGCCCCTCATAATTCACCCCTCCACTTT. It translates to CASSDYRAPHNSPLHF.

The chain links TRBV5-4 to TRBJ2-3, with TRBD1 as a possible D gene (6 bases). The CDR3 is 16 amino acids. Germline-derived CDR1 and CDR2 are SGHNT and YYREEE (reference sequence). The ends were cut back, 5 bases at V and 0 bases at J, with 16 bases in the middle. CDR3 region: CASSLGQKASTDTQYF. Written as DNA, the CDR3 is TGTGCCAGCAGTTTAGGACAGAAGGCTAGCACAGATACGCAGTATTTT.

The chain links TRBV30 to TRBJ1-3; D possibly corresponds to TRBD1 (6 bases). The CDR3 spans 13 residues. Trimming removed 8 bases from V and 0 bases from J, with 11 bases in between. Germline V gives CDR1 GTSNPN, CDR2 SVGIG (reference sequence). The CDR3 protein is CAGQRDSGNTIYF. The CDR3 region has the DNA TGTGCCGGACAGCGAGACTCTGGAAACACCATATATTTT.

The chain joins TRBV6-2 or TRBV6-3 to TRBJ2-2; D possibly corresponds to TRBD1 (6 bases). The germline V gene encodes CDR1 MNHEY and CDR2 SVGEGT. V was clipped by 3 bases and J by 4 bases, with 9 bases between them. The CDR3 has 14 amino acids. Here the CDR3 DNA reads TGTGCCAGCAGTTATAGAGGGGGCACCGGGGAGCTGTTTTTT. It translates to CASSYRGGTGELFF.

The chain combines TRBV5-4 with TRBJ2-5; no clear D gene. This CDR3 has 14 residues. Germline CDR1 and CDR2: SGHNT and YYREEE (reference sequence). Trimming took off 4 bases at V and 0 bases at J, with 10 bases between the two ends. The CDR3: CASSPRSHQETQYF. Here the CDR3 DNA reads TGTGCCAGCAGCCCCCGGTCCCACCAAGAGACCCAGTACTTC.

In its sample, this clone was seen once. The V call is TRBV2, the J call TRBJ2-5; D unclear. Germline loops: CDR1 SNHLY, CDR2 FYNNEI. The V gene lost 4 bases and the J gene lost 5 bases, with 5 bases spanning the gap. The CDR3 runs to 11 residues. Here the CDR3 reads CASSVVETQYF. CDR3 nucleotides: TGTGCCAGCAGTGTAGTGGAGACCCAGTACTTC.

The chain employs TRBV28 and TRBJ2-4, with 11 bases aligning to TRBD2. This CDR3 spans 17 amino acids. CDR1 is MDHEN, CDR2 SYDVKM, per germline. V was pared by 2 bases and J by 0 bases, with 3 bases of the junction left unmatched. DNA for the CDR3: TGTGCCAGCAGTTTAGGGGGGACTAGCGGAGCCAAAAACATTCAGTACTTC. Translation gives CASSLGGTSGAKNIQYF.

V gene TRBV2 combines with J gene TRBJ1-6; 7 nucleotides agree with TRBD1. Germline V gene sequence: CDR1 SNHLY, CDR2 FYNNEI. Germline trimming cut 5 bases from V and 5 bases from J; bases unmatched to any gene: 9. CDR3 length: 16 amino acids. The CDR3: CASSIDRAFNNSPLHF. The CDR3 DNA is TGTGCCAGCAGTATTGACAGGGCATTCAATAATTCACCCCTCCACTTT.

The chain is built from TRBV4-3 and TRBJ1-6, with 9 bases identical to TRBD1. Germline-derived CDR1 and CDR2 are LGHNA and YSLEER. This CDR3 has 16 residues. With V trimmed by 1 base and J by 4 bases, 2 bases remained unmatched. The CDR3 is CASSQAGQGYNSPLHF. Written as DNA, the CDR3 is TGCGCCAGCAGCCAAGCGGGACAGGGTTATAATTCACCCCTCCACTTT.

The chain links TRBV7-3 to TRBJ2-6, with D hard to call. This CDR3 has 17 amino acids. CDR1 and CDR2 from the germline V gene are SGHTA and FQGTGA. Trimming removed 2 bases from V and 0 bases from J, with 11 bases in between. CDR3: CASSLYSTNSGANVLTF. CDR3 DNA sequence: TGTGCCAGCAGCTTATACAGTACCAACTCTGGGGCCAACGTCCTGACTTTC.

V is TRBV10-3 and J is TRBJ2-7; TRBD1 agrees at 7 bases. The length of the CDR3 is 13 residues. Germline V gives CDR1 ENHRY, CDR2 SYGVKD. V shed 8 bases and J 3 bases; nucleotides not matched to a gene: 7. The CDR3 loop is CAIQTGTNYEQYF. DNA of the CDR3: TGTGCCATCCAGACAGGGACCAACTACGAGCAGTACTTC.

The rearrangement uses TRBV6-5 and TRBJ2-7; 11 nucleotides align to TRBD1. Per the germline V gene, CDR1 is MNHEY and CDR2 is SVGAGI. The trim removed 2 bases at V and 1 base at J, leaving 4 bases unmatched. This CDR3 has 16 amino acids. The CDR3 sequence: CASSYLGQGDSYEQYF. The CDR3 DNA follows: TGTGCCAGCAGTTACCTGGGACAGGGGGATTCCTACGAGCAGTACTTC.

The chain uses TRBV6-2 or TRBV6-3 and TRBJ1-5; D is undetermined. Germline assignment: CDR1 MNHEY and CDR2 SVGEGT. The CDR3 is 14 residues long. V was trimmed by 5 bases and J by 7 bases, leaving 15 bases between them. The CDR3 DNA reads TGTGCCAGCAGTCTTATAACACCAGGACAGCCCCAGCATTTT. It yields the protein CASSLITPGQPQHF.

The chain employs TRBV5-4 and TRBJ2-5, with a possible D match to TRBD2 (6 bases). The ends were cut back, 4 bases at V and 4 bases at J, with 14 bases in the middle. Germline-derived CDR1 and CDR2 are SGHNT and YYREEE (reference sequence). The CDR3 sequence is 14 residues long. The CDR3 region is CASSARDVGETQYF. CDR3 coding DNA: TGTGCCAGCAGCGCGCGGGACGTTGGAGAGACCCAGTACTTC.

This clone is a singleton in its sample. V and J are TRBV11-2 and TRBJ2-7, with a tentative D call TRBD2 (6 bases). Deletions cut 0 bases from V and 0 bases from J, with 9 bases between. This CDR3 comprises 15 residues. Germline V CDR1 and CDR2: SGHAT, FQNNGV. The CDR3: CASSLDGLSSYEQYF. The CDR3, as DNA: TGTGCCAGCAGCTTAGACGGACTAAGCTCCTACGAGCAGTACTTC.

This clone was seen a single time. The rearrangement joins TRBV18 to TRBJ2-2, with D possibly being TRBD2 (6 bases). V was clipped by 1 base and J by 0 bases, with 9 bases between them. Per the germline V gene, CDR1 is KGHSH and CDR2 is LQKENI. This CDR3 region has 16 residues. CDR3 region: CASSPREAANTGELFF. The CDR3 DNA sequence: TGTGCCAGCTCACCACGGGAGGCCGCGAACACCGGGGAGCTGTTTTTT.

In nucleotides, the CDR3 is TGTGCCAGCAGTGAAAGGACAGTTGGAAACACCATATATTTT. Translated, it gives CASSERTVGNTIYF. The rearrangement links TRBV6-1 to TRBJ1-3, with a tentative D call TRBD1 (6 bases). Trimming shortened V by 2 bases and J by 3 bases, and 8 bases separated the two germline ends. CDR3 length: 14 residues. The germline gives CDR1 MNHNS, CDR2 SASEGT.

This clone was seen just once. This rearrangement joins TRBV12-2 to TRBJ2-7; TRBD2, as called in the table, went unchecked against the DNA. TRBV12-2 is tagged as a pseudogene. This CDR3 has 14 residues. CDR3 in amino acids: CASRLMSGSYEQYF. The CDR3 region has the DNA TGTGCAAGTCGCTTAATGAGCGGCTCCTACGAGCAGTACTTC.